This paragraph covers one T cell receptor (beta chain) sequence. Clones were read by immunoSEQ multiplex PCR, and TCRdb kept only the in-frame ones, dropping some. The sample shows about 140,000 clones, approximately 80% of them seen only once. Individuals drawn from approximately 26 US areas were roughly 18 to 95 years old. Self-reported history from a screening survey and questionnaire set each donor's cohort. The sample originates from a study of blood T cell repertoires in COVID-19. Study-wide context: Both acute and convalescent COVID-19 samples were obtained from the United States, Italy and Spain. PBMCs, B-cell-depleted T cells, or T cells were the source of the cDNA or gDNA that made up the material.

The V gene's germline CDR1 is LGHDT and CDR2 YNNKEL (reference sequence). The CDR3 consists of 15 residues. V was clipped by 0 bases and J by 4 bases, with 12 bases between them. The receptor was derived from a man aged 50 to 60 in a cohort exposed to, infected with or recovered from COVID-19 (not recorded which). The gene calls are TRBV3-1 (or the pseudogene TRBV3-2) and TRBJ1-1, with D tentatively TRBD1 (5 bases). The sequenced material came from PBMCs or T cells enriched from blood (not recorded which). The CDR3 reads CASSQDPAGRTEAFF. DNA of the CDR3: TGTGCCAGCAGCCAAGATCCCGCAGGGCGCACTGAAGCTTTCTTT.